Reported below is one T cell receptor (beta chain). Amplification yielded TCR beta CDR3 regions, with RNA transcripts as the source. First-round RT-PCR targeting the TCR CDR3 was performed with the HTBI primer set. TCRdb recomputed calls from the multiplex PCR reads with MiXCR, one row per CDR3 protein. The sample carries more than 550,000 distinct CDR3 sequences, around 16% recorded once. This sample is drawn from a study of T cells in Graves' hyperthyroidism and ophthalmopathy. V lost 5 bases and J lost 2; bases outside the gene matches: 11. CDR3 length equals 18 residues. Germline CDR1 reads LGHDT; CDR2 reads YNNKEL (reference sequence).

Sequencing used blood. The chain uses TRBV3-1 and TRBJ2-2, with TRBD1 identical over 10 bases. The clonotype originates from a man aged 45-65 years with Graves' hyperthyroidism. CDR3 residues: CASSGAPGQGVNTGELFF. The CDR3 DNA sequence: TGTGCCAGCAGCGGAGCCCCAGGACAGGGGGTCAACACCGGGGAGCTGTTTTTT.